Included here is one T cell receptor (beta chain) sequence, with context. This record belongs to a study of blood T cells in healthy people across ages. Sample-barcoded 5' priming and a J-beta primer mix drove a second PCR of 7 to 11 cycles. TCRdb analysed the 5' RACE reads with MiXCR anew, one entry per CDR3 protein. The sample lists some 370,000 distinct CDR3 sequences, roughly half occurring once. This TCR derives from a man between 60 and 70 years old in good health. The sequenced sample was blood.

CDR3 amino acids: CASSPGLAVEGEQFF. CDR3 nucleotide sequence: TGTGCCAGCAGCCCGGGACTAGCGGTAGAGGGTGAGCAGTTCTTC. The chain carries TRBV7-3 and TRBJ2-1; TRBD2 agrees at 11 bases. Germline V gene lookup returns CDR1 SGHTA and CDR2 FQGTGA. The CDR3 sequence is 15 residues long. V was clipped by 5 bases and J by 9 bases; unmatched bases: 9.